This TCR beta chain was recovered during a study of T cell responses to AZD1222 COVID-19 vaccine. Study details: Pooled samples include second doses given at about 4 or 12 weeks.

From germline, CDR1 is SGHAT and CDR2 FQNNGV. The CDR3 is 13 residues long. V was cut by 5 bases and J by 2 bases, with 8 bases left in between. Only in-frame clones appear in the TCRdb table, and some are missing; sequencing was by immunoSEQ multiplex PCR. This sample has some 100,000 clones, with about 89% found just once. Concerning this clone: Its antigen is unidentified.

Whole-study results and caveats: Repertoires were collected only later (after the peak T cell response had occurred). Vaccine-associated CD4 TCRs ranged over spike, dominating at 160-218 and 743-854. Reportedly, nearly half of unique spike TCRs recognized epitopes outside B.1.351/B.1.1.7 mutations.

This specimen consisted of peripheral blood, obtained on day 0 of AZD1222 vaccination. This chain connects TRBV11-2 to TRBJ2-3; D gene ambiguous. This receptor was identified in an adult in good health. In DNA, the CDR3 is TGTGCCAGCAGCCTCCGGAACACAGATACGCAGTATTTT. Residues: CASSLRNTDTQYF.